The rows below give T cell receptor beta chains drawn from one sample of a study of T-cell reconstitution after alpha-beta-depleted transplantation in children. TCRdb reprocessed the PCR reads via MiXCR and lists one record per CDR3 protein. This table holds 900,000 or so distinct CDR3 sequences, roughly 15% found once. Sequenced here: PBMCs, mostly from graft donor cells, sampled 360 days after TCRalphabeta/CD19-depleted stem cell transplant. These receptors originate from a male patient younger than 18 who had a stem cell transplant for acute lymphoblastic leukemia, so the T cells may come from the graft donor. CDR3s include the opening cysteine and the closing phenylalanine or tryptophan. D genes are given only for firm matches. Clone size is shown for a subset of rows, as once, few, many or a class of expanded clone.

NA,TRBV20-1,15,NA,TRBJ2-2,CSASQGQLRVGELFF,TGCAGTGCTAGCCAAGGACAGCTACGGGTCGGGGAGCTGTTTTTT
TRBD2,TRBV7-3,17,few,TRBJ2-1,CASSLGTSGSSRGEQFF,TGTGCCAGCAGCTTGGGGACTAGCGGCAGTTCCCGCGGTGAGCAGTTCTTC
TRBD1,TRBV11-1,18,NA,TRBJ1-2,CASSTTGTGLASDLGYTF,TGTGCCAGCAGCACTACCGGGACAGGGCTAGCATCTGACTTAGGCTACACCTTC
TRBD2,TRBV25-1,17,NA,TRBJ2-1,CASRGLAPGPTYNEQFF,TGTGCCAGCCGGGGACTAGCGCCAGGTCCTACCTACAATGAGCAGTTCTTC
TRBD2,TRBV7-6,14,NA,TRBJ2-7,CASSLIAGAGEQYF,TGTGCCAGCAGCTTAATAGCGGGAGCTGGAGAGCAGTACTTC
TRBD1,TRBV20-1,13,NA,TRBJ2-5,CSARTGAQETQYF,TGCAGTGCACGGACAGGGGCCCAAGAGACCCAGTACTTC
NA,TRBV20-1,12,few,TRBJ1-2,CSATLVGYGYTF,TGCAGTGCCACCTTGGTCGGGTATGGCTACACCTTC
NA,TRBV20-1,12,NA,TRBJ2-7,CSASLSAYEQYF,TGCAGTGCTAGTCTGAGCGCCTACGAGCAGTACTTC
TRBD1,TRBV29-1,17,many,TRBJ2-7,CSVGRSGTEGRSYEQYF,TGCAGCGTTGGAAGATCCGGGACAGAGGGGCGATCCTACGAGCAGTACTTC
TRBD2,TRBV29-1,16,NA,TRBJ2-1,CSAQGLARSSYNEQFF,TGCAGCGCCCAAGGACTAGCGAGAAGCTCCTACAATGAGCAGTTCTTC
NA,TRBV20-1,12,few,TRBJ2-7,CSAENRDYEQYF,TGCAGTGCTGAAAATAGGGACTACGAGCAGTACTTC
NA,TRBV7-3,14,NA,TRBJ2-1,CASSSDNSYNEQFF,TGTGCCAGCAGCTCGGACAATTCCTACAATGAGCAGTTCTTC
TRBD1,TRBV6-5,15,NA,TRBJ1-2,CASSYGDRFNYGYTF,TGTGCCAGCAGTTACGGGGACAGGTTCAACTATGGCTACACCTTC
NA,TRBV29-1,14,many,TRBJ2-2,CSVQPRSNTGELFF,TGCAGCGTTCAGCCAAGGTCGAACACCGGGGAGCTGTTTTTT
NA,TRBV4-1,13,NA,TRBJ1-3,CASSQDGGDTIYF,TGCGCCAGCAGCCAAGATGGCGGAGACACCATATATTTT
TRBD2,TRBV12-3/TRBV12-4,16,NA,TRBJ2-1,CASSPVSGRGTNEQFF,TGTGCCAGCAGTCCAGTTAGCGGGAGGGGCACGAATGAGCAGTTCTTC
NA,TRBV27,15,few,TRBJ2-1,CASSLGGETYNEQFF,TGTGCCAGCAGTTTGGGGGGAGAGACCTACAATGAGCAGTTCTTC
TRBD1,TRBV20-1,16,NA,TRBJ1-3,CSARDLRTGSGNTIYF,TGCAGTGCTAGAGACCTTCGGACAGGGAGCGGAAACACCATATATTTT
NA,TRBV5-1,15,NA,TRBJ2-3,CASSLAESFTDTQYF,TGCGCCAGCAGCTTGGCCGAAAGTTTCACAGATACGCAGTATTTT
TRBD2,TRBV4-1,16,NA,TRBJ2-3,CASSQRAGGTTDTQYF,TGCGCCAGCAGCCAACGAGCGGGAGGGACGACAGATACGCAGTATTTT
NA,TRBV20-1,13,NA,TRBJ2-3,CSASLPGGATQYF,TGCAGTGCTAGCCTCCCTGGGGGGGCTACGCAGTATTTT
NA,TRBV7-3,13,NA,TRBJ2-3,CASSLMRGDTQYF,TGTGCCAGCAGCTTAATGCGGGGAGATACGCAGTATTTT
NA,TRBV7-2,14,NA,TRBJ2-5,CASSLEQFQETQYF,TGTGCCAGCAGCTTAGAACAATTCCAAGAGACCCAGTACTTC
TRBD2,TRBV5-1,15,many,TRBJ2-1,CASSPRLAGDNEQFF,TGCGCCAGCAGCCCTCGACTAGCGGGAGACAATGAGCAGTTCTTC
NA,TRBV15,14,NA,TRBJ1-2,CATSRDLRSCGYTF,TGTGCCACCAGCAGAGATCTAAGGAGCTGTGGCTACACCTTC
NA,TRBV4-1,15,many,TRBJ2-7,CASSPPGWGLGEQYF,TGCGCCAGCAGCCCCCCCGGTTGGGGGCTTGGCGAGCAGTACTTC
NA,TRBV14,14,NA,TRBJ2-2,CASSLGPRTGELFF,TGTGCCAGCAGTTTAGGACCCAGGACCGGGGAGCTGTTTTTT
TRBD2,TRBV7-6,16,few,TRBJ2-2,CASSLEGSGKAGELFF,TGTGCCAGCAGCTTAGAGGGTAGCGGGAAAGCCGGGGAGCTGTTTTTT
NA,TRBV4-1,17,few,TRBJ2-7,CASSQPSSASRRYEQYF,TGCGCCAGCAGCCAACCATCTAGCGCCTCGCGCCGCTATGAGCAGTACTTC
TRBD1,TRBV6-1,16,NA,TRBJ1-4,CASSEQGVMTNEKLFF,TGTGCCAGCAGTGAACAGGGGGTGATGACTAATGAAAAACTGTTTTTT
TRBD1,TRBV4-2,17,NA,TRBJ2-7,CASSQDSVRQGAYEQYF,TGTGCCAGCAGCCAAGATAGCGTAAGACAGGGTGCCTACGAGCAGTACTTC
NA,TRBV12-3/TRBV12-4,15,few,TRBJ2-7,CASSLGRVSLYEQYF,TGTGCCAGCAGTTTAGGAAGGGTTTCTCTCTACGAGCAGTACTTC
NA,TRBV9,15,NA,TRBJ2-6,CASNAGGSGANVLTF,TGTGCCAGCAATGCTGGGGGCTCTGGGGCCAACGTCCTGACTTTC
NA,TRBV5-1,11,many,TRBJ1-1,CASSFDSEAFF,TGCGCCAGCAGCTTCGACAGTGAAGCTTTCTTT
NA,TRBV7-8,14,NA,TRBJ2-1,CASSFKDWNNEQFF,TGTGCCAGCAGCTTCAAGGACTGGAACAATGAGCAGTTCTTC
NA,TRBV4-1,17,few,TRBJ2-3,CASSQDTLGSVTDTQYF,TGCGCCAGCAGCCAAGATACACTAGGGAGTGTCACAGATACGCAGTATTTT
TRBD1,TRBV20-1,14,NA,TRBJ1-2,CSAPKGTGGYGYTF,TGCAGTGCCCCCAAGGGGACAGGGGGCTATGGCTACACCTTC
NA,TRBV5-1,15,few,TRBJ2-5,CASSRTTGYQETQYF,TGCGCCAGCAGTCGGACTACAGGGTACCAAGAGACCCAGTACTTC
NA,TRBV12-3/TRBV12-4,14,NA,TRBJ2-7,CASSLRPGDDEQYF,TGTGCCAGCAGTCTTCGACCGGGGGACGACGAGCAGTACTTC
NA,TRBV18,14,many,TRBJ1-5,CASSPDRANQPQHF,TGTGCCAGCTCACCGGACAGAGCTAATCAGCCCCAGCATTTT
TRBD1,TRBV6-1,16,few,TRBJ2-1,CASRRRPGTGGNEQFF,TGTGCCAGCAGACGAAGGCCGGGAACAGGGGGCAATGAGCAGTTCTTC
NA,TRBV4-1,15,few,TRBJ2-3,CASSQPGLETDTQYF,TGCGCCAGCAGCCAACCGGGACTTGAGACAGATACGCAGTATTTT
NA,TRBV12-3/TRBV12-4,14,few,TRBJ2-7,CASSYRDKYHEQYF,TGTGCCAGCAGTTACCGGGACAAGTATCACGAGCAGTACTTC
NA,TRBV2,13,NA,TRBJ2-4,CASSGSVKNIQYF,TGTGCCAGCAGTGGGTCGGTTAAAAACATTCAGTACTTC
NA,TRBV5-1,12,many,TRBJ2-1,CASSFRYNEQFF,TGTGCCAGCAGCTTTCGTTACAATGAGCAGTTCTTC
NA,TRBV5-1,14,NA,TRBJ1-5,CASSLHGGPQPQHF,TGCGCCAGCAGCTTGCATGGGGGGCCCCAGCCCCAGCATTTT
NA,TRBV12-3/TRBV12-4,15,many,TRBJ2-7,CASSPPGSSGYEQYF,TGTGCCAGCAGTCCCCCGGGGAGTAGCGGCTACGAGCAGTACTTC
NA,TRBV6-1,15,NA,TRBJ2-1,CASSSGQTLYNEQFF,TGTGCCAGCAGCAGCGGACAGACTCTCTACAATGAGCAGTTCTTC
NA,TRBV7-6,16,many,TRBJ2-3,CASSLGVGYSADTQYF,TGTGCCAGCAGCTTAGGTGTGGGCTACTCGGCAGATACGCAGTATTTT
NA,TRBV4-1,15,many,TRBJ2-3,CASSQVGLAPDTQYF,TGCGCCAGCAGCCAAGTAGGGCTAGCGCCAGATACGCAGTATTTT
NA,TRBV20-1,16,few,TRBJ1-5,CCARDDQDGWNQPQHF,TGCTGTGCTAGAGATGATCAGGACGGTTGGAATCAGCCCCAGCATTTT
NA,TRBV12-1,15,NA,TRBJ1-5,CASSFADRGNQPQHF,TGTGCCAGCAGCTTTGCGGACAGGGGAAATCAGCCCCAGCATTTT
NA,TRBV12-3/TRBV12-4,14,few,TRBJ2-7,CASTLGLPGDEQYF,TGTGCCAGCACCCTGGGACTGCCCGGGGACGAGCAGTACTTC